This T cell receptor beta chain was recovered during a study of blood T cell repertoires in COVID-19. Study-level background: Collection of acute and convalescent COVID-19 samples took place in the United States, Italy and Spain. Nucleic acid was either cDNA or gDNA, and it came from T cells, B-cell-depleted T cells, or PBMCs.

This clone has only one observation. Germline V CDR1 and CDR2: SGHTA, FQGTGA. Trimming pared 3 bases from V and 5 bases from J, leaving 14 bases between. The CDR3 totals 14 residues. Authors' analysis steps: The authors estimated nucleated cell counts from reference gene primer amplification. Profiling relied on immunoSEQ multiplex PCR, and the TCRdb table lists in-frame clones only, not all of them. That table is the source of V, J and clone size, and D and trimming were worked out from the DNA. The sample lists over 130,000 clones, around 85% seen once, with roughly 2.9% in the top ten. This chain connects TRBV7-3 to TRBJ2-7; the D gene is possibly TRBD2 (7 bases). The sequenced sample consisted of peripheral blood. The sequence came from a man aged 45-60 years with acute or convalescent COVID-19. The CDR3 DNA reads TGTGCCAGCAGCTTGTCGGGGGGCCTCGACGAGCAGTACTTC. Its translation is CASSLSGGLDEQYF.